These 17 T cell receptor beta chains came from one sample sequenced in a study of T cell responses to AZD1222 COVID-19 vaccine. TCRdb's table, derived via immunoSEQ multiplex PCR, lists solely in-frame clones and lacks some. The data contain some 82,000 clones, approximately 90% of them singletons. The starting material was peripheral blood, obtained on day 0 of AZD1222 vaccination. These receptors were collected from an adult in good health.

V gene TRBV19 combines with J gene TRBJ1-1, with unresolved D. The germline V and J ends were trimmed by 3 bases and 1 base, with 15 bases remaining between them. This CDR3 region has 16 residues. Germline V CDR1 and CDR2: LNHDA, SQIVND (reference sequence). CDR3 nucleotides: TGTGCCAGTAGTATTGTTTCCGTAGGGAGGAACACTGAAGCTTTCTTT. Translating gives CASSIVSVGRNTEAFF.

This sequence joins TRBV10-2 and TRBJ2-7; weak D call: TRBD1 (6 bases). The V end lost 4 bases, the J end lost 3 bases, and 10 bases lay between the germline ends. Germline V gene data show CDR1 as WSHSY and CDR2 as SAAADI. The CDR3 is 13 amino acids. The chain's CDR3 is CASSGQASYEQYF. CDR3 sequence (DNA): TGCGCCAGCAGTGGACAGGCCAGCTACGAGCAGTACTTC.

The rearrangement joins TRBV29-1 to TRBJ1-5; D is unclear. Germline assignment: CDR1 SQVTM and CDR2 ANQGSEA. The length of the CDR3 is 14 residues. Trimming cost V 7 bases and J 2 bases, with 15 bases left between them. The CDR3 nucleotides read TGCAGCGCTACTCTTGGGGTCGGCAATCAGCCCCAGCATTTT. It yields the protein CSATLGVGNQPQHF.

The chain combines TRBV30 with TRBJ1-1, with a possible D match to TRBD1 (5 bases). The V gene's germline CDR1 is GTSNPN and CDR2 SVGIG (reference sequence). The CDR3 extends over 12 amino acids. Trimming cost V 2 bases and J 8 bases, with 12 bases left between them. The CDR3 sequence: CAWSLKSGEAFF. DNA for the CDR3: TGTGCCTGGAGTTTAAAATCAGGGGAAGCTTTCTTT.

The V and J genes are TRBV7-2 and TRBJ1-1; D remains unclear. This CDR3 region has 14 residues. The V and J ends lost 3 bases and 0 bases respectively, with 8 bases between them. CDR1 is SGHTA, CDR2 FQGNSA, per germline. CDR3 nucleotide sequence: TGTGCCAGCAGCTTGGTAACAGTGAACACTGAAGCTTTCTTT. Translating it yields CASSLVTVNTEAFF.

The chain links TRBV7-9 to TRBJ1-5, with D unclear. The CDR3 covers 13 residues. Germline-derived CDR1 and CDR2 are SEHNR and FQNEAQ (reference sequence). With 1 base removed from V and 5 bases from J, the gap between germline ends came to 6 bases. The CDR3 DNA is TGTGCCAGCAGCTTAGAAGAGTATCAGCCCCAGCATTTT. Translated: CASSLEEYQPQHF.

The rearrangement joins TRBV18 to TRBJ2-5, with TRBD1 identical over 9 bases. From germline, CDR1 is KGHSH and CDR2 LQKENI. The V segment lost 3 bases and the J segment 5 bases; nucleotides outside the gene matches: 7. This CDR3 has 15 residues. The CDR3 reads CASSPKGTGRETQYF. CDR3 nucleotides: TGTGCCAGCTCACCGAAGGGGACAGGGCGGGAGACCCAGTACTTC.

This chain joins TRBV7-9 and TRBJ1-1; 8 bases fit TRBD1. J was trimmed by 3 bases and V by 4 bases; bases with no gene match: 7. The germline gives CDR1 SEHNR, CDR2 FQNEAQ (reference sequence). The length of the CDR3 is 15 residues. CDR3 in amino acids: CASSSGQGGYTEAFF. CDR3 DNA: TGTGCCAGCAGCTCCGGACAGGGAGGGTACACTGAAGCTTTCTTT.

The chain combines TRBV6-5 with TRBJ2-5, with D possibly TRBD1 on 6 matching bases. The CDR3 spans 16 residues. Germline assignment: CDR1 MNHEY and CDR2 SVGAGI. With 0 bases removed from V and 5 bases from J, the gap between germline ends came to 16 bases. This CDR3 reads CASSYSPLGAMETQYF. In nucleotides, the CDR3 is TGTGCCAGCAGTTACTCCCCGTTGGGGGCCATGGAGACCCAGTACTTC.

CDR3 in DNA: TGTGCCAGCAGCTTAAACAGGAGGGCAGCCGGGGAGACCCAGTACTTC. Translation: CASSLNRRAAGETQYF. V is TRBV11-1 and J is TRBJ2-5, with a weak D call TRBD2 (6 bases). Germline values: CDR1 SGHAT, CDR2 FQDESV (reference sequence). V was pared by 2 bases and J by 5 bases, with 18 bases between. The length of the CDR3 is 16 residues.

This chain uses TRBV27 with TRBJ1-1; 8 bases are a match to TRBD1. This CDR3 region has 13 residues. V trimming: 7 bases; J trimming: 9 bases; junction bases outside the gene matches: 10. Germline V lookup: CDR1 MNHEY, CDR2 SMNVEV (reference sequence). CDR3 in DNA: TGTGCCAGCACTTTTGCAGGGGGCCTTCAAGCTTTCTTT. Protein sequence: CASTFAGGLQAFF.

In its sample, this clone was seen a few times. The chain couples TRBV30 to TRBJ1-2; D gene unclear. The V gene's germline CDR1 is GTSNPN and CDR2 SVGIG (reference sequence). V lost 3 bases, J lost 7 bases, and 15 bases lay in between. CDR3 size: 13 residues. CDR3 sequence reads: CAWRRSSAVGYTF. CDR3 DNA: TGTGCCTGGAGGCGTTCCTCGGCGGTTGGCTACACCTTC.

V usage is TRBV6-5 and J usage is TRBJ2-7; D is unclear. This CDR3 spans 14 amino acids. Looked up from germline, CDR1 is MNHEY and CDR2 is SVGAGI. V shed 0 bases and J shed 0 bases, with 6 bases lying between them. CDR3 in DNA: TGTGCCAGCAGTTACTCGGGTCACTCCTACGAGCAGTACTTC. Protein sequence: CASSYSGHSYEQYF.

With respect to this clone: Relative to the germline gene, one junction end is altered; a read error may explain this. CDR3 nucleotide sequence: TGTGCTAGCAGTTCTGGACTAGCGGGGTACAATGAGCAGTTCTTC. It encodes CASSSGLAGYNEQFF. The rearrangement joins TRBV7-7 to TRBJ2-1, with TRBD2 identical over 12 bases. Per germline, CDR1 SSHAT and CDR2 FNYEAQ (reference sequence). This CDR3 comprises 15 residues. Filled out from reference TRBV7-7 and TRBJ2-1, the complete variable domain reads GAGVSQSPRYKVTKRGQDVTLRCDPISSHATLYWYQQALGQGPEFLTYFNYEAQPDKSGLPSDRFSAERPEGSISTLTIQRTEQRDSAMYRCASSSGLAGYNEQFFGPGTRLTVL.

The chain has TRBV9 and TRBJ1-2; TRBD1 matches 9 bases. The germline V gene has CDR1 SGDLS and CDR2 YYNGEE. Trimming took 3 bases from V and 3 from J; bases not matched to a gene: 6. CDR3 length equals 15 residues. CDR3 nucleotide sequence: TGTGCCAGCAGCGCGGGACAGGGCGATTACTATGGCTACACCTTC. This encodes CASSAGQGDYYGYTF. Full variable domain (outside the CDR3, taken from reference TRBV9 and TRBJ1-2): DSGVTQTPKHLITATGQRVTLRCSPRSGDLSVYWYQQSLDQGLQFLIQYYNGEERAKGNILERFSAQQFPDLHSELNLSSLELGDSALYFCASSAGQGDYYGYTFGSGTRLTVV.

The chain is built from TRBV7-9 and TRBJ1-2; TRBD1 matches at 8 bases. Germline CDR1 and CDR2: SEHNR and FQNEAQ (reference sequence). The CDR3 is made up of 12 amino acids. V gave up 5 bases and J gave up 8 bases; unmatched junction bases: 4. The CDR3 DNA sequence: TGTGCCAGCAGCCCAAGACAGGGGGGCTACACCTTC. It codes for CASSPRQGGYTF.

This chain joins TRBV15 and TRBJ1-5; weak D call: TRBD1 (6 bases). Germline V gives CDR1 LNHNV, CDR2 YYDKDF (reference sequence). The ends were cut back, 0 bases at V and 0 bases at J, with 18 bases in the middle. The CDR3 contains 19 residues. Here the CDR3 DNA reads TGTGCCACCAGCAGAGATGGGGGCAGGGGAATTTATAGCAATCAGCCCCAGCATTTT. Translation gives CATSRDGGRGIYSNQPQHF.